This section outlines one T cell receptor (beta chain) sequence together with its context. Antigen: not known. 60 Vbeta and 13 Jbeta primers were used in PCR. Assay: immunoSEQ multiplex PCR; the TCRdb copy retains only in-frame clones and omits some. The repertoire has 100,000 to 150,000 clones, around 68% of them found once; the top ten carry under 5%. The CDR3 consists of 14 residues. Germline CDR1 MNHEY, CDR2 SMNVEV (reference sequence). The V end lost 3 bases, the J end lost 2 bases, and 10 bases lay between the germline ends. This entry belongs to a study of cytomegalovirus exposure and HLA in healthy donors. General study results and limits: As was reported, the classifier diagnosed cytomegalovirus status with high specificity and sensitivity. Sequencing artifact likely explains a cluster of highly shared sequence variants.

This sequence was found in a man aged 35-49 years in good health and CMV-seropositive. Sequencing used PBMCs. The V gene is TRBV27, the J gene TRBJ1-2; D not resolved. This CDR3 is CASSFGPGNYGYTF. CDR3 nucleotides: TGTGCCAGCAGTTTTGGCCCCGGGAACTATGGCTACACCTTC.